This is a list of T cell receptor beta chains from one sample in a study of blood T cell repertoires in COVID-19. The protocol was immunoSEQ multiplex PCR, while the TCRdb copy is restricted to in-frame clones and leaves out a portion. This sample carries some 200,000 clones, more than 80% of them seen once, and the ten largest clones take roughly 8.1%. Sequenced material: PBMCs or T cells enriched from blood (not recorded which). Receptors were obtained from a woman under 30 who had recovered from COVID-19. Each CDR3 is given with its conserved first and last residue. A D gene is named only where the DNA matches it firmly. Some rows mark clone size as missing; the rest say once, few, many or name a class of expanded clone.

D	V	size	J	DNA	CDR3
TRBD2	TRBV6-5	NA	TRBJ2-5	TGTGCCAGCAGCTCGGGGGGGGTTGGCAGGGAGACCCAGTACTTC	CASSSGGVGRETQYF
NA	TRBV28	NA	TRBJ1-2	TGTGCCAGCAGTTTGCGGTCAGGGAGGGATGGCTACACCTTC	CASSLRSGRDGYTF
NA	TRBV5-1	NA	TRBJ2-6	TGCGCCAGCAGCCCATTCGGGGGTGCTGGGGCCAACGTCCTGACTTTC	CASSPFGGAGANVLTF
TRBD1	TRBV4-1	NA	TRBJ1-1	TGCGCCAGCAGCCCCTTCGGACAGGGTGGCACTGAAGCTTTCTTT	CASSPFGQGGTEAFF
NA	TRBV7-2	NA	TRBJ1-2	TGTGCCAGCAGCTCACAAATGGGAGGGACCGGGGGCTACACCTTC	CASSSQMGGTGGYTF
NA	TRBV27	NA	TRBJ2-2	TGTGCCAGCAGTTTACTGAACACCGGGGAGCTGTTTTTT	CASSLLNTGELFF
TRBD1	TRBV10-3	few	TRBJ1-2	TGTGCCATCAGTGAGCCTTGGACAGGGGGTGGCTACACCTTC	CAISEPWTGGGYTF
NA	TRBV19	NA	TRBJ1-2	TGTGCCAGTAGTGCCGGCGCCAGGGGAGACTATGGCTACACCTTC	CASSAGARGDYGYTF
TRBD1	TRBV7-8	NA	TRBJ2-2	TGTGCCAGCAGCTTAACCAGGGACAGGGGTAGATCCGCGAACACCGGGGAGCTGTTTTTT	CASSLTRDRGRSANTGELFF
TRBD1	TRBV6-4	NA	TRBJ1-1	TGTGCCAGCAGTGACTTATCAGGGGGCCAGACCGCTTTT	CASSDLSGGQTAF
TRBD1	TRBV11-2	NA	TRBJ2-7	TGTGCCAGCAGCTTAGAAGGGGGCCCAGCCTACGAGCAGTACTTC	CASSLEGGPAYEQYF
NA	TRBV18	NA	TRBJ1-3	TGTGCCAGCTCACCAACAGTCTCTGGAAACACCATATATTTT	CASSPTVSGNTIYF
TRBD2	TRBV14	NA	TRBJ2-1	TGTGCCAGCAGCGCGCTAGCGGGGGCTCCTTTGAGGAATGAGCAGTTCTTC	CASSALAGAPLRNEQFF
TRBD1	TRBV9	NA	TRBJ1-1	TGTGCCAGCAGCGCAAGGACAGGGGTGAACACTGAAGCTTTCTTT	CASSARTGVNTEAFF
NA	TRBV12-3/TRBV12-4	NA	TRBJ2-1	TGTGCCAGCAGTTTTTTCGATGAGCAGTTCTTC	CASSFFDEQFF
TRBD2	TRBV6-5	NA	TRBJ2-1	TGTGCCAGCACCGCTAGCGGGGGGGCCTCAAATGAGCAGTTCTTC	CASTASGGASNEQFF
TRBD1	TRBV2	NA	TRBJ2-2	TGTGCCAGCAGGACAGGGGAAGATTCCGGGGAGCTGTTTTTT	CASRTGEDSGELFF
NA	TRBV2	few	TRBJ1-1	TGTGCCACCCGAAAAGGGGAAAAAACTGAAGCTTTCTTT	CATRKGEKTEAFF
TRBD1	TRBV12-3/TRBV12-4	NA	TRBJ2-7	TGTGCCAGCAGTCCGACAGGGGCGGACGAGCAGTACTTC	CASSPTGADEQYF
TRBD2	TRBV2	NA	TRBJ2-3	TGTGCCAGCAGTAGCGGGGGGCTGATAGATACGCAGTATTTT	CASSSGGLIDTQYF
NA	TRBV10-3	NA	TRBJ2-2	TGTGCCATCGGAGGGGTAACCGGGGAGCTGTTTTTT	CAIGGVTGELFF
TRBD1	TRBV19	NA	TRBJ1-5	TGTGCCAGTAGTTCGGAGAGGGGGCTAGGGCCCCAGCATTTT	CASSSERGLGPQHF
NA	TRBV15	NA	TRBJ2-3	TGTGCCACCAGCAGAGATACGGGGGGCGGTACGCAGTATTTT	CATSRDTGGGTQYF
TRBD2	TRBV6-5	NA	TRBJ2-3	TGTGCCAGCTTCTACGCGGGGGGTCCAGATACGCAGTATTTT	CASFYAGGPDTQYF
NA	TRBV27	NA	TRBJ1-1	TGTGCCAGCAGGCTGACAGCATGGGTCACTGAAGCTTTCTTT	CASRLTAWVTEAFF